These 30 T cell receptor beta chains originate from one sample sequenced in a study of cytomegalovirus exposure and HLA in healthy donors. The primer mix had 60 Vbeta and 13 Jbeta primers. Libraries were prepared by immunoSEQ multiplex PCR; TCRdb keeps only in-frame clonotypes and omits some of them. The table has around 180,000 clones, around 80% seen once. The sequenced material came from PBMCs. Source of these receptors: a woman aged 30 to 39 in good health and CMV-seropositive.

This chain uses TRBV9 with TRBJ1-1; D unclear. This CDR3 contains 13 residues. Looked up from germline, CDR1 is SGDLS and CDR2 is YYNGEE. Trimming took 2 bases from V and 2 from J, leaving 7 bases between them. CDR3 sequence (DNA): TGTGCCAGCAGCGTGAGCATTAACACTGAAGCTTTCTTT. The encoded protein is CASSVSINTEAFF.

The rearrangement joins TRBV9 to TRBJ2-1; 8 bases agree with TRBD1. Per germline, CDR1 SGDLS and CDR2 YYNGEE. The CDR3 spans 15 residues. V trimming: 2 bases; J trimming: 4 bases; junction bases outside the gene matches: 5. CDR3 DNA sequence: TGTGCCAGCAGCGTCGGACAGGGACGATACAATGAGCAGTTCTTC. This translates into CASSVGQGRYNEQFF.

The chain combines TRBV11-2 with TRBJ2-2, with 8 bases that match TRBD2. Germline CDR1 and CDR2: SGHAT and FQNNGV. Trimming removed 5 bases from V and 4 bases from J; junction bases left unmatched: 9. This CDR3 is 16 amino acids long. The CDR3 loop is CASSHRREESTGELFF. The CDR3, as DNA: TGTGCCAGCAGCCATAGGCGGGAGGAGAGCACCGGGGAGCTGTTTTTT.

The chain links TRBV30 to TRBJ1-1; D may be TRBD1 (5 bases). CDR3 size: 12 residues. Deletions cut 7 bases from V and 7 bases from J, with 16 bases between. Per germline, CDR1 GTSNPN and CDR2 SVGIG (reference sequence). CDR3 DNA sequence: TGTGCCTACACCAGGGAACTTTTTGAAGCTTTCTTT. Translating gives CAYTRELFEAFF. Supplemented by reference TRBV30 and TRBJ1-1, the full variable domain reads SQTIHQWPATLVQPVGSPLSLECTVEGTSNPNLYWYRQAAGRGLQLLFYSVGIGQISSEVPQNLSASRPQDRQFILSSKKLLLSDSGFYLCAYTRELFEAFFGQGTRLTVV.

The chain is built from TRBV6-1 and TRBJ1-5; maybe TRBD1 (5 bases). Germline V CDR1 and CDR2: MNHNS, SASEGT. The CDR3 length is 14 residues. V gave up 2 bases and J gave up 7 bases, with 12 bases separating them. The CDR3 region has the DNA TGTGCCAGCAGTGAACAAAGGGGCCAACAGCCCCAGCATTTT. Translated, it gives CASSEQRGQQPQHF.

With regard to this clone: In the same sample, other DNA sequences code for this CDR3. The chain couples TRBV27 to TRBJ1-1, with D hard to call. This CDR3 is 14 amino acids long. Trimming left V 2 bases short and J 1 base short, with 8 bases between. The germline V gene encodes CDR1 MNHEY and CDR2 SMNVEV (reference sequence). Here the CDR3 DNA reads TGTGCCAGCAGTTTAGCCCGGGGGAACACTGAAGCTTTCTTT. This encodes CASSLARGNTEAFF.

This clone was detected only a few times. The chain has TRBV5-1 and TRBJ2-1; 14 nucleotides agree with TRBD2. J was trimmed by 5 bases and V by 0 bases; bases with no gene match: 4. The V gene's germline CDR1 is SGHRS and CDR2 YFSETQ. CDR3 size: 17 residues. The DNA for the CDR3 is TGCGCCAGCAGCTTGGCCCTGGGACTAGCGGGGGACAATGAGCAGTTCTTC. Amino acid sequence: CASSLALGLAGDNEQFF.

V usage is TRBV6-6 and J usage is TRBJ1-1; the match to TRBD1 covers 7 bases. Germline values: CDR1 MNHNY, CDR2 SVGAGI (reference sequence). The V gene end was trimmed by 0 bases and the J gene end by 4 bases; junction bases not matched to a gene: 8. The CDR3 totals 16 residues. CDR3: CASSYSMGAGGTEAFF. DNA for the CDR3: TGTGCCAGCAGTTACTCGATGGGGGCAGGGGGCACTGAAGCTTTCTTT.

The rearrangement links TRBV6-4 to TRBJ2-1, with D possibly matching TRBD1 (6 bases). Trimming stripped 3 bases from V and 12 bases from J, with 15 bases between. The CDR3 runs to 13 residues. Germline CDR1 is MRHNA and CDR2 is SNTAGT. CDR3 sequence reads: CASSEVQGNGQFF. CDR3 DNA: TGTGCCAGCAGTGAAGTTCAGGGGAACGGGCAGTTCTTC.

The rearrangement links TRBV28 to TRBJ2-7, with 11 bases that match TRBD1. The V and J ends lost 5 bases and 5 bases, in that order; junction bases with no gene match: 2. The CDR3 has 13 amino acids. CDR1 is MDHEN, CDR2 SYDVKM, per germline. DNA of the CDR3: TGTGCCAGCAGTCGGACAGGGGGCAACGAGCAGTACTTC. This sequence encodes CASSRTGGNEQYF.

The chain has TRBV7-3 and TRBJ2-1; the match to TRBD1 covers 7 bases. Germline CDR1 SGHTA, CDR2 FQGTGA. This CDR3 is built from 13 residues. V was pared by 5 bases and J by 7 bases, with 5 bases of the junction left unmatched. The CDR3 is CASSNLRGNEQFF. Written as DNA, the CDR3 is TGTGCCAGCAGCAACCTCAGGGGGAATGAGCAGTTCTTC.

In this sample, this clone turned up a few times. The rearrangement uses TRBV5-4 and TRBJ2-5; the D gene is possibly TRBD2 (5 bases). The CDR3 runs 16 residues. Trimming stripped 0 bases from V and 3 bases from J, with 15 bases between. The germline V gene encodes CDR1 SGHNT and CDR2 YYREEE (reference sequence). CDR3 coding DNA: TGTGCCAGCAGCTTGGTAGGGCCTAGCCTCGAAGAGACCCAGTACTTC. Encoded protein: CASSLVGPSLEETQYF.

CDR3 nucleotide sequence: TGTGCCAGCAGCCAAGGGGAATTACGGTACGAGCAGTACTTC. This codes for CASSQGELRYEQYF. The chain has TRBV7-6 and TRBJ2-7; possibly TRBD1 for D (5 bases). V was shortened by 5 bases and J by 4 bases, with 15 bases between the two germline ends. The V gene's germline CDR1 is SGHVS and CDR2 FNYEAQ. The CDR3 has 14 residues.

V gene TRBV19 combines with J gene TRBJ1-5, with 7 nucleotides matching TRBD1. V lost 6 bases, J lost 4 bases, and 6 bases stayed unmatched. CDR3 length: 14 amino acids. From germline, CDR1 is LNHDA and CDR2 SQIVND (reference sequence). The CDR3 region has the DNA TGTGCCAGTAGCCCCGGGACAGCGAATCAGCCCCAGCATTTT. Translated: CASSPGTANQPQHF.

V and J are TRBV27 and TRBJ2-7; TRBD1 might be the D (6 bases). This CDR3 spans 14 amino acids. Looked up from germline, CDR1 is MNHEY and CDR2 is SMNVEV (reference sequence). Trimming removed 5 bases at V and 0 bases at J, with 11 bases between. This CDR3 is CASSPLDSSYEQYF. In DNA, the CDR3 is TGTGCCAGCAGTCCACTGGACAGCTCCTACGAGCAGTACTTC.

For this clone: Mismatch with germline at one junction end may stem from a read error. The chain has TRBV18 and TRBJ2-7; 14 nucleotides match TRBD2. This CDR3 spans 18 amino acids. CDR1 is KGHSH and CDR2 is LQKENI in the germline V gene. The CDR3 reads CASSPPGGGTSGSYGQYF. The DNA for the CDR3 is TGTGCCAGCTCACCCCCCGGTGGTGGGACTAGCGGGAGCTACGGGCAGTACTTC. The entire variable domain, with the rest obtained from reference TRBV18 and TRBJ2-7, is as follows: NAGVMQNPRHLVRRRGQEARLRCSPMKGHSHVYWYRQLPEEGLKFMVYLQKENIIDESGMPKERFSAEFPKEGPSILRIQQVVRGDSAAYFCASSPPGGGTSGSYGQYFGPGTRLTVT.

This chain joins TRBV2 and TRBJ2-5; TRBD2 agrees at 7 bases. The CDR3 totals 14 residues. Germline V gene lookup returns CDR1 SNHLY and CDR2 FYNNEI. J was trimmed by 7 bases and V by 0 bases; bases with no gene match: 5. DNA of the CDR3: TGTGCCAGCAGTGAAGCGGGAGGGGAGGGGACCCAGTACTTC. It codes for CASSEAGGEGTQYF.

V and J are TRBV5-1 and TRBJ2-3; 16 bases agree with TRBD2. J lost 5 bases, V lost 1 base, and 10 bases had no gene match. CDR3 length: 19 residues. CDR1 is SGHRS and CDR2 is YFSETQ in the germline V gene. CDR3 nucleotide sequence: TGCGCCAGCAGCTTGCCGGGGACTAGCGGGAGGGCTCGTGGAGATACGCAGTATTTT. This codes for CASSLPGTSGRARGDTQYF.

The count of this clone is one. CDR3 sequence (DNA): TGTGCCAGCAGCCTCAGACAGGGCACTGAAGCTTTCTTT. Protein: CASSLRQGTEAFF. The rearrangement uses TRBV5-4 and TRBJ1-1; TRBD1 matches 7 bases. The trim removed 4 bases at V and 4 bases at J, leaving 4 bases unmatched. The CDR3 is made up of 13 amino acids. Germline assignment: CDR1 SGHNT and CDR2 YYREEE (reference sequence).

The chain combines TRBV4-2 with TRBJ2-3, with D perhaps matching TRBD2 (5 bases). This CDR3 has 15 residues. From germline, CDR1 is LGHNA and CDR2 YNFKEQ. The ends were cut back, 1 base at V and 5 bases at J, with 13 bases in the middle. This CDR3 is CASSQVKGSGDTQYF. For the CDR3, the DNA is TGTGCCAGCAGCCAAGTCAAAGGGAGTGGAGATACGCAGTATTTT.

This clone was seen only once. This chain connects TRBV5-4 to TRBJ2-1, with TRBD1 matching over 10 bases. There are 14 residues in the CDR3. The trim removed 6 bases at V and 4 bases at J, leaving 4 bases unmatched. Per the germline V gene, CDR1 is SGHNT and CDR2 is YYREEE (reference sequence). The CDR3 bases are TGTGCCAGCACACCGGGACAGGGGTACAATGAGCAGTTCTTC. Protein sequence: CASTPGQGYNEQFF.

The rearrangement links TRBV28 to TRBJ1-2; D is ambiguous. V lost 6 bases, J lost 5 bases, and 16 bases lay in between. The CDR3 covers 14 residues. Germline-derived CDR1 and CDR2 are MDHEN and SYDVKM. The CDR3 spells CASRVRTPPYGYTF. The CDR3 DNA is TGTGCCAGCAGAGTCCGCACTCCTCCTTATGGCTACACCTTC.

This clone is a singleton in its sample. The rearrangement links TRBV18 to TRBJ2-7; D is possibly TRBD2 (6 bases). CDR1 and CDR2 (germline): KGHSH, LQKENI. CDR3 size: 12 residues. The germline V and J ends were trimmed by 4 bases and 4 bases, with 8 bases remaining between them. As DNA, the CDR3 is TGTGCCAGCTCACGGGACTCTTACGAGCAGTACTTC. Translating it yields CASSRDSYEQYF.

This chain uses TRBV27 with TRBJ2-7; 7 bases match TRBD2. Germline V gives CDR1 MNHEY, CDR2 SMNVEV (reference sequence). This CDR3 spans 14 amino acids. The V segment lost 3 bases and the J segment 4 bases; nucleotides outside the gene matches: 6. The DNA of the CDR3 is TGTGCCAGCAGTTTGCGGCGGGAGAGGTACGAGCAGTACTTC. This encodes CASSLRRERYEQYF.

J is TRBJ2-3 and V is TRBV5-6; weak D call: TRBD1 (6 bases). Germline values: CDR1 SGHDT, CDR2 YYEEEE. CDR3 length: 13 amino acids. V shed 4 bases and J shed 1 base, with 7 bases lying between them. CDR3 amino acids: CASSRQGTDTQYF. Written as DNA, the CDR3 is TGTGCCAGCAGCCGACAGGGCACAGATACGCAGTATTTT.

The chain combines TRBV20-1 with TRBJ1-1; TRBD1 might be the D (6 bases). Germline V gives CDR1 DFQATT, CDR2 SNEGSKA (reference sequence). Trimming removed 4 bases from V and 6 bases from J, with 9 bases in between. The CDR3 totals 11 residues. For the CDR3, the DNA is TGCAGTGCTACCCCAGGGGCTGAAGCTTTCTTT. It translates to CSATPGAEAFF.

The chain joins TRBV5-1 to TRBJ2-7, with TRBD2 matching over 7 bases. Trimming at V came to 9 bases and at J to 2 bases, leaving 11 bases not matched to a gene. This CDR3 comprises 14 residues. The germline V gene encodes CDR1 SGHRS and CDR2 YFSETQ. The CDR3 nucleotides read TGCGCCACCCGGGAGGACGGGAATACCTACGAGCAGTACTTC. Protein sequence: CATREDGNTYEQYF.

There are a few counts of this clone. The chain has TRBV11-3 and TRBJ2-2, with a possible D match to TRBD1 (6 bases). Germline assignment: CDR1 SGHNT and CDR2 YENEEA. The V gene lost 4 bases and the J gene lost 5 bases, with 14 bases spanning the gap. This CDR3 spans 15 amino acids. The CDR3 loop reads CASSSISGATGELFF. The CDR3 nucleotides are TGTGCCAGCAGCTCGATCTCAGGGGCTACCGGGGAGCTGTTTTTT.

This rearrangement joins TRBV7-9 to TRBJ2-7; 7 positions match TRBD1. CDR3 length: 15 amino acids. Trimming took 5 bases from V and 6 from J; bases not matched to a gene: 13. CDR1 is SEHNR, CDR2 FQNEAQ, per germline (reference sequence). The CDR3 loop reads CASSKQGYDWIEQYF. CDR3 DNA sequence: TGTGCCAGCAGCAAACAGGGGTACGATTGGATCGAGCAGTACTTC.

This clone was seen only a few times. At the DNA level, this CDR3 is encoded by other sequences in the same sample as well. This chain joins TRBV4-3 and TRBJ2-7; D not certain. The germline V and J ends were trimmed by 0 bases and 3 bases, with 9 bases remaining between them. The length of the CDR3 is 14 residues. Germline CDR1 is LGHNA and CDR2 is YSLEER. CDR3 loop: CASSQESRNYEQYF. Here the CDR3 DNA reads TGCGCCAGCAGCCAAGAGAGCCGAAACTACGAGCAGTACTTC.